This T cell receptor beta chain was captured by sequencing in a study of neurological immune-mediated disorders. With 2 bases removed from V and 0 bases from J, the gap between germline ends came to 11 bases. Looked up from germline, CDR1 is DFQATT and CDR2 is SNEGSKA (reference sequence). The CDR3 has 15 amino acids. This clonotype showed up many times. Antigen specificity is unknown. TCRdb fed the 5' RACE reads into MiXCR, producing one record per CDR3 protein. Among around 50,000 distinct CDR3 sequences listed, roughly 3.5% were seen once. Overall study findings and caveats: HTLV-1-associated myelopathy ranked highest for TCR clonal expansion and multiple sclerosis lowest, beneath healthy controls.

V and J are TRBV20-1 and TRBJ2-1; maybe TRBD2 (5 bases). This TCR was sampled from a woman in her 30s with multiple sclerosis. Sequenced input: PBMCs. CDR3 sequence reads: CSARSGASSYNEQFF. CDR3 sequence (DNA): TGCAGTGCTAGAAGCGGAGCCAGCTCCTACAATGAGCAGTTCTTC.